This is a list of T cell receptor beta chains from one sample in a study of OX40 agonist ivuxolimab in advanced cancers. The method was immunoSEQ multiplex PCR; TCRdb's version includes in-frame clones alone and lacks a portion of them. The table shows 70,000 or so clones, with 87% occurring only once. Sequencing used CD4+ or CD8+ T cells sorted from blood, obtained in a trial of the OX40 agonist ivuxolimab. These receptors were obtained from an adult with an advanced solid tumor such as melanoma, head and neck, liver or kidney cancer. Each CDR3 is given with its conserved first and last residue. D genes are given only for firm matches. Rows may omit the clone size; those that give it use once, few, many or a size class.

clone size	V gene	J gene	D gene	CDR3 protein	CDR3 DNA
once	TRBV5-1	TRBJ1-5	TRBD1	CASRWDSTQPQHF	TGCGCCAGCAGGTGGGACAGTACGCAGCCCCAGCATTTT
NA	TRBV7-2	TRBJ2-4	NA	CASSSGRLAKNIQYF	TGTGCCAGCAGCTCGGGACGGTTAGCCAAAAACATTCAGTACTTC
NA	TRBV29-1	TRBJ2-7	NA	CSVEGGTNYEQYF	TGCAGCGTTGAAGGGGGGACCAACTACGAGCAGTACTTC
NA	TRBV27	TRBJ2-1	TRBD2	CASSIPGTSGSSEQFF	TGTGCCAGCAGTATCCCCGGGACTAGCGGGAGTAGTGAGCAGTTCTTC
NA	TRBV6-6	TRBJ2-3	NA	CASSYSKAGYTDTQYF	TGTGCCAGCAGTTACTCGAAAGCAGGGTACACAGATACGCAGTATTTT
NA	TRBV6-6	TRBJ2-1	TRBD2	CASSYHRTSGGNEQFF	TGTGCCAGCAGTTACCATAGGACTAGCGGGGGGAATGAGCAGTTCTTC
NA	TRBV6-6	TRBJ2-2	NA	CASSGTGVGELFF	TGTGCCAGCAGCGGGACGGGGGTCGGGGAGCTGTTTTTT
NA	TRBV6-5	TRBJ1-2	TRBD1	CASSYGRQGYRYTF	TGTGCCAGCAGTTACGGCCGACAGGGGTATCGCTACACCTTC
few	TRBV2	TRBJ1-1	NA	CAGVPPLNTEAFF	TGTGCCGGTGTCCCCCCTTTGAACACTGAAGCTTTCTTT
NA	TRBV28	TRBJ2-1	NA	CASRPPHRVDEQFF	TGTGCCAGCAGACCGCCCCACAGGGTTGATGAGCAGTTCTTC
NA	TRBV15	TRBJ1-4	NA	CATSPGGSEKLFF	TGTGCCACCAGCCCGGGCGGGAGTGAAAAACTGTTTTTT
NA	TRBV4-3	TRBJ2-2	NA	CASSQDEGSGELFF	TGCGCCAGCAGCCAAGATGAGGGGTCCGGGGAGCTGTTTTTT
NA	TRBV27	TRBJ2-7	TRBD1	CASSLLNAGGSEQYF	TGTGCCAGCAGTTTATTGAATGCAGGGGGCTCCGAGCAGTACTTC
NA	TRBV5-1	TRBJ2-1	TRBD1	CASSLRAGGVGNEQFF	TGCGCCAGCAGCTTGCGGGCAGGGGGCGTCGGCAATGAGCAGTTCTTC
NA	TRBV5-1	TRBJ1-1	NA	CASSEQGDTEAFF	TGCGCCAGCAGCGAGCAGGGAGACACTGAAGCTTTCTTT
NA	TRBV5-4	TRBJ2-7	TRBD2	CASSLAGGEAYEQYF	TGTGCCAGCAGTTTAGCGGGAGGCGAAGCCTACGAGCAGTACTTC
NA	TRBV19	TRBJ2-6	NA	CASSITGAVSGANVLTF	TGTGCCAGTAGTATAACGGGGGCGGTCTCTGGGGCCAACGTCCTGACTTTC
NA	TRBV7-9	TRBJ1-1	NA	CASSLGEGGTEAFF	TGTGCCAGCAGCTTAGGAGAGGGTGGCACTGAAGCTTTCTTT
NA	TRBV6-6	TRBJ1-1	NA	CASSYSAVNTEAFF	TGTGCCAGCAGTTACTCGGCAGTAAACACTGAAGCTTTCTTT
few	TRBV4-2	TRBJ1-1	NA	CASSQDWAVSFF	TGTGCCAGCAGCCAAGATTGGGCAGTGAGTTTCTTT
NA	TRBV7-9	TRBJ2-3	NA	CASLRQGTDTQYF	TGTGCCAGCCTCCGACAGGGCACAGATACGCAGTATTTT
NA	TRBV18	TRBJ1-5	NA	CASSRDSNQPQHF	TGTGCCAGCTCAAGGGATAGCAATCAGCCCCAGCATTTT
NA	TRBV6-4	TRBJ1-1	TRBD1	CASRDRTGGENTEAFF	TGTGCCAGCAGAGACCGGACAGGGGGCGAGAACACTGAAGCTTTCTTT
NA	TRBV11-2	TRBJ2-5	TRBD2	CASSLAVFTSGAETQYF	TGTGCCAGCAGCTTAGCGGTATTTACTAGCGGGGCGGAGACCCAGTACTTC
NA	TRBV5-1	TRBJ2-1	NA	CASSLMDIALHEQFF	TGCGCCAGCAGCTTGATGGACATAGCCCTCCATGAGCAGTTCTTC
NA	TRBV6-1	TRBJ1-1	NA	CASSEAGPWETEAFF	TGTGCCAGCAGTGAAGCTGGCCCCTGGGAGACTGAAGCTTTCTTT
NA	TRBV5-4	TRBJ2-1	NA	CASSPELSRSSYNEQFF	TGTGCCAGCAGCCCGGAGCTCTCCCGGAGCTCCTACAATGAGCAGTTCTTC
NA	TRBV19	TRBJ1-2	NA	CASSTQVNYGYTF	TGTGCCAGTAGTACACAAGTCAACTATGGCTACACCTTC
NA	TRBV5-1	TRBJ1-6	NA	CASSRGSGDSPLHF	TGCGCCAGCAGCCGGGGGTCAGGGGATTCACCCCTCCACTTT
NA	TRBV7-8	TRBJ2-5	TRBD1	CASSYQPGQGKETQYF	TGTGCCAGCAGCTACCAACCGGGACAGGGGAAAGAGACCCAGTACTTC
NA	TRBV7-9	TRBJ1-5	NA	CASSLVPFCQPQHF	TGTGCCAGCAGCTTGGTCCCGTTTTGTCAGCCCCAGCATTTT
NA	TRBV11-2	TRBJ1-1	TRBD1	CASSLSGGRNTEAFF	TGTGCCAGCAGCCTATCAGGGGGGCGGAACACTGAAGCTTTCTTT
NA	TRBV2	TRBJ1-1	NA	CASSEEQNTEAFF	TGTGCCAGCAGTGAAGAACAAAACACTGAAGCTTTCTTT
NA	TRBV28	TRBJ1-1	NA	CASSLRLRGTEAFF	TGTGCCAGCAGTTTAAGACTTAGGGGAACTGAAGCTTTCTTT
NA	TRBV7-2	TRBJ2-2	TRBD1	CASSSTGTGPTGELFF	TGTGCCAGCAGCTCGACCGGGACAGGGCCCACCGGGGAGCTGTTTTTT
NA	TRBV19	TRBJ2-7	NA	CASSIDNQGTYEQYF	TGTGCCAGTAGTATAGATAACCAGGGAACCTACGAGCAGTACTTC
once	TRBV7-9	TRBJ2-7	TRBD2	CASSSGPSGTFYF	TGTGCCAGCAGCTCCGGCCCTAGCGGGACGTTTTACTTC
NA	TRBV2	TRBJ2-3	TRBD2	CASRVLGLAGTDTQYF	TGCGCCAGCAGAGTCCTGGGACTAGCGGGCACAGATACGCAGTATTTT
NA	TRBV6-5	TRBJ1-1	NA	CASTADGLNTEAFF	TGTGCCAGCACGGCCGACGGATTGAACACTGAAGCTTTCTTT
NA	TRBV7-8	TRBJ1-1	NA	CASRGTQGGTEAFF	TGTGCCAGCAGAGGGACACAGGGTGGCACTGAAGCTTTCTTT
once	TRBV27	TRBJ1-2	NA	CASRSQGHYGYTF	TGTGCCAGCAGATCACAGGGCCACTATGGCTACACCTTC
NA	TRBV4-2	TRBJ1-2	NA	CASSDATLRSVDYGYTF	TGTGCCAGCAGTGATGCTACACTTCGGAGCGTCGACTATGGCTACACCTTC
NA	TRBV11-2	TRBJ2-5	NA	CASSLSGGVQETQYF	TGTGCCAGCAGCCTTAGCGGCGGGGTCCAAGAGACCCAGTACTTC
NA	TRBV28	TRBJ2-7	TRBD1	CASSLVQGAHEQYF	TGTGCCAGCAGTTTGGTACAGGGGGCCCACGAGCAGTACTTC
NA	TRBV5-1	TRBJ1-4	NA	CASRPGPMDEKLFF	TGCGCCAGCAGACCCGGGCCCATGGATGAAAAACTGTTTTTT
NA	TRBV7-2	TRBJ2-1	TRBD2	CASSSPGGAYNEQFF	TGTGCCAGCAGCTCTCCGGGGGGGGCCTACAATGAGCAGTTCTTC
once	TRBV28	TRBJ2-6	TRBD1	CASKGIQGSSGANVLTF	TGTGCCAGCAAGGGGATACAGGGGAGCTCTGGGGCCAACGTCCTGACTTTC